This TCR beta chain was recorded in a study of radiotherapy plus CTLA-4 blockade in lung cancer. Overall study findings and caveats: Some TCR clones had been derived from tumors. These clones expanded in peripheral blood after radiotherapy plus ipilimumab.

This CDR3 is 14 amino acids long. V was pared by 4 bases and J by 2 bases, with 11 bases between. Germline V lookup: CDR1 KGHSH, CDR2 LQKENI. With respect to this clone: The antigen remains unidentified.

TCRdb's copy holds only in-frame clones and misses some; the assay was immunoSEQ multiplex PCR. The table records approximately 50,000 clones, around nine tenths of them present only once. This TCR was sampled from a human donor with non-small cell lung cancer that progressed on radiotherapy plus ipilimumab. Some clones in this sample may be carry-over from other donors' samples. This specimen consisted of peripheral blood, obtained from a patient treated with radiotherapy plus ipilimumab. The rearrangement uses TRBV18 and TRBJ2-5; tentative D call: TRBD1 (6 bases). The CDR3 sequence: CASSHKDRQETQYF. Written as DNA, the CDR3 is TGTGCCAGCTCACATAAGGACAGACAAGAGACCCAGTACTTC.